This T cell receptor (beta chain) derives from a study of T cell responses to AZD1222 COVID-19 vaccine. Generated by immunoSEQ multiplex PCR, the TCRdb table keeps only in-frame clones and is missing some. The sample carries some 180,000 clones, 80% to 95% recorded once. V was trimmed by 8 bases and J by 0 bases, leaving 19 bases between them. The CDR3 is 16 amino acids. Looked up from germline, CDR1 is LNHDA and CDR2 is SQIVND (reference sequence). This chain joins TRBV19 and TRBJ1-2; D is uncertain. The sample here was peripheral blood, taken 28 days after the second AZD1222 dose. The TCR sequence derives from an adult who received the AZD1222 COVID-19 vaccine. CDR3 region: CASGGGGVPSNYGYTF. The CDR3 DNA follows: TGTGCCAGTGGTGGTGGTGGGGTACCCTCTAACTATGGCTACACCTTC.